This T cell receptor (beta chain) was recorded in a study of a mutant IDH1 vaccine in newly diagnosed glioma. Study at large: Former treatment meant radiotherapy, temozolomide, or both; the majority had gotten both.

Only a few counts were recorded for this clone. The antigen remains undetermined. TCRdb keeps only in-frame clones here, not all; method: immunoSEQ multiplex PCR. This table holds tens of thousands of clones, 84% found once. As to time point: week 35, safety follow-up. Doses comprised 300 ug of mutant IDH1 20-mer peptide each, plus topical imiquimod. Each donor presented with a new WHO grade 3 or 4 astrocytoma that tested IDH1-mutant and showed ATRX loss. The TCR comes from a woman aged 18-29 years with glioma. The material sequenced was PBMCs, taken from a glioma patient whose treatment included an IDH1 peptide vaccine.

The CDR3 loop reads CASSQDSFGTEAFF. The CDR3 region has the DNA TGCGCCAGCAGCCAAGACAGTTTCGGCACTGAAGCTTTCTTT. The rearrangement uses TRBV4-3 and TRBJ1-1; D gene unclear. CDR1 and CDR2 from the germline V gene are LGHNA and YSLEER. The CDR3 runs 14 residues. With 0 bases removed from V and 4 bases from J, the gap between germline ends came to 9 bases.